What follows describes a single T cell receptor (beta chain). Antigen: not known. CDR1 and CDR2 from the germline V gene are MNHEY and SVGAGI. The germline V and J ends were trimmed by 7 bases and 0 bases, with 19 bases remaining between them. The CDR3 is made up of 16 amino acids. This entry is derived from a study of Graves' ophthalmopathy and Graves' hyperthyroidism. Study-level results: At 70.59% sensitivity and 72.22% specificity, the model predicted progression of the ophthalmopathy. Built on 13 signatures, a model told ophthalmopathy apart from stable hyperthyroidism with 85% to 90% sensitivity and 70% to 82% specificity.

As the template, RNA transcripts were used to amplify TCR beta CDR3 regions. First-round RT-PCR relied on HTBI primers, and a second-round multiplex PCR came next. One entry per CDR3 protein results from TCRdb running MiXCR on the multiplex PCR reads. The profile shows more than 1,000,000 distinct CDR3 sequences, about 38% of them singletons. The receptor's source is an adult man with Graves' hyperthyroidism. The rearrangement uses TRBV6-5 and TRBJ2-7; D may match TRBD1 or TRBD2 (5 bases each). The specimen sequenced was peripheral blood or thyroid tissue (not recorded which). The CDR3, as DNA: TGTGCCAGCACCTCAGATGGGGGATCAAACTCCTACGAGCAGTACTTC. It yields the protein CASTSDGGSNSYEQYF.